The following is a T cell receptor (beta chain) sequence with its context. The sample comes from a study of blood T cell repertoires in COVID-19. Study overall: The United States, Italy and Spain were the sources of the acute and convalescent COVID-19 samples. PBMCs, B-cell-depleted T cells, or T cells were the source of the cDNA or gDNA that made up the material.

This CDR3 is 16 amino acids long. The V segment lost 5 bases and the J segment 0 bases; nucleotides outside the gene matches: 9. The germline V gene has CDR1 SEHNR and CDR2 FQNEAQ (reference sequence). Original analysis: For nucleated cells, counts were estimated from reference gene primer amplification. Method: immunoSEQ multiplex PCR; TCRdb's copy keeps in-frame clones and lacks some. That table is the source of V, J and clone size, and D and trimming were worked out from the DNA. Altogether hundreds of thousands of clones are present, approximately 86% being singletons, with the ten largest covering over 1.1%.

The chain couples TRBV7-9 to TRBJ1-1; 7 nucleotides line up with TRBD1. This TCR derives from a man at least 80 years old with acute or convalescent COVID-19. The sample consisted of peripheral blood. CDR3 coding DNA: TGTGCCAGCAGCCTGGACAGGCGATATGTGAACACTGAAGCTTTCTTT. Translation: CASSLDRRYVNTEAFF.